Each of the 29 T cell receptor beta chains below was sequenced from the same sample in a study of Graves' ophthalmopathy and Graves' hyperthyroidism. Amplification of the TCR beta CDR3 regions used RNA transcripts (as template). The workflow started with a first-round RT-PCR run with HTBI primers and then moved on to a second-round multiplex PCR. From the multiplex PCR reads, TCRdb called clonotypes with MiXCR, one entry per CDR3 protein. Among roughly 600,000 distinct CDR3 sequences listed, 35% to 45% were seen once. Sequenced material: peripheral blood or thyroid tissue (not recorded which). The receptor set was obtained from an adult man with Graves' hyperthyroidism.

This clonotype was seen at least ten times. The rearrangement uses TRBV11-2 and TRBJ2-7; 8 positions match TRBD1. The J segment lost 6 bases and the V segment lost 10 bases, leaving 8 bases of the junction unmatched. There are 12 residues in the CDR3. Germline V gives CDR1 SGHAT, CDR2 FQNNGV. The CDR3 DNA is TGTGCCACGAATGGCAGGGGGCGCGAGCAGTACTTC. Amino acids: CATNGRGREQYF.

This clonotype has more than one count but fewer than ten. This rearrangement joins TRBV10-3 to TRBJ1-5, with a possible D match to TRBD1 (5 bases). V was clipped by 4 bases and J by 5 bases, with 9 bases between them. This CDR3 contains 13 residues. Germline V CDR1 and CDR2: ENHRY, SYGVKD. CDR3 sequence reads: CAISAGGDQPQHF. CDR3 DNA sequence: TGTGCCATCAGTGCCGGAGGGGATCAGCCCCAGCATTTT.

In this sample, this clonotype turned up once. The chain employs TRBV12-3 or TRBV12-4 and TRBJ2-5; 7 bases fit TRBD1. The junction had 10 bases not matched to a gene; V was cut back by 6 bases and J by 0 bases. The length of the CDR3 is 16 residues. The CDR3 sequence: CASSRGAGGYQETQYF. The CDR3 DNA reads TGTGCCAGCAGCCGAGGGGCAGGGGGATACCAAGAGACCCAGTACTTC.

Here the CDR3 reads CASSTKSGGNYEQYF. CDR3 DNA: TGTGCCAGCTCAACGAAAAGCGGGGGGAACTACGAGCAGTACTTC. The genes are TRBV18 and TRBJ2-7; 9 bases match TRBD2. The CDR3 totals 15 residues. V dropped 5 bases and J dropped 3; count of bases not matched to a gene: 8. Germline V gene lookup returns CDR1 KGHSH and CDR2 LQKENI.

This clonotype was seen many times. The chain recombines TRBV15 with TRBJ1-4; D might be TRBD1 (6 bases). The CDR3 consists of 14 residues. Per germline, CDR1 LNHNV and CDR2 YYDKDF (reference sequence). V lost 1 base and J lost 6, with 9 bases in between. CDR3 bases: TGTGCCACCAGCAGAGGTCAGGGGTATGAAAAACTGTTTTTT. Translated: CATSRGQGYEKLFF. The variable domain in full, with the rest retrieved from reference TRBV15 and TRBJ1-4, is DAMVIQNPRYQVTQFGKPVTLSCSQTLNHNVMYWYQQKSSQAPKLLFHYYDKDFNNEADTPDNFQSRRPNTSFCFLDIRSPGLGDTAMYLCATSRGQGYEKLFFGSGTQLSVL.

The chain links TRBV30 to TRBJ1-2, with 8 positions matching TRBD1. The CDR3 contains 13 residues. Looked up from germline, CDR1 is GTSNPN and CDR2 is SVGIG (reference sequence). V dropped 2 bases and J dropped 5; count of bases not matched to a gene: 4. CDR3 DNA: TGTGCCTGGAGTACTGGACAGGGTTATGGCTACACCTTC. Its translation: CAWSTGQGYGYTF.

In this sample, this clonotype turned up many times. The chain employs TRBV20-1 and TRBJ2-7; 8 bases are a match to TRBD1. The CDR3 contains 15 residues. With 0 bases clipped from V and 4 bases from J, the junction kept 8 bases outside the gene matches. The germline CDR1 and CDR2 sequences are DFQATT and SNEGSKA (reference sequence). CDR3 amino acids: CSARDTVGQGYEQYF. The CDR3, as DNA: TGCAGTGCTAGAGATACGGTTGGACAGGGATACGAGCAGTACTTC.

This clonotype was observed at least ten times. V and J are TRBV7-9 and TRBJ2-7; TRBD1 agrees at 10 bases. The length of the CDR3 is 15 residues. Germline CDR1 is SEHNR and CDR2 is FQNEAQ (reference sequence). The V gene end was trimmed by 5 bases and the J gene end by 1 base; junction bases not matched to a gene: 5. The CDR3 protein is CASSARDRGSYEQYF. Here the CDR3 DNA reads TGTGCCAGCAGCGCGCGGGACAGGGGATCCTACGAGCAGTACTTC.

The V gene is TRBV13, the J gene TRBJ1-4; 9 bases match TRBD1. The CDR3 spans 15 residues. Germline V CDR1 and CDR2: PRHDT, FYEKMQ (reference sequence). Germline trimming cut 5 bases from V and 7 bases from J; bases unmatched to any gene: 8. The CDR3 reads CASSESGTGTEKLFF. Written as DNA, the CDR3 is TGTGCCAGCAGCGAATCCGGGACAGGGACTGAAAAACTGTTTTTT.

This chain uses TRBV10-3 with TRBJ2-7; TRBD1 agrees at 8 bases. The trim removed 3 bases at V and 7 bases at J, leaving 11 bases unmatched. The germline V gene encodes CDR1 ENHRY and CDR2 SYGVKD. The CDR3 contains 15 residues. CDR3 loop: CAISDRDRSYNEQYF. Written as DNA, the CDR3 is TGTGCCATCAGTGACAGGGACAGGTCCTACAATGAGCAGTACTTC.

The chain employs TRBV29-1 and TRBJ1-2, with D possibly being TRBD1 (6 bases). Germline CDR1 SQVTM, CDR2 ANQGSEA. The CDR3 loop spans 15 amino acids. CDR3 region: CSQSLDRKLNYGYTF. The CDR3 nucleotides are TGCAGTCAATCCCTCGACAGGAAACTTAACTATGGCTACACCTTC.

This clonotype was recorded many times. The chain joins TRBV19 to TRBJ1-1; D unclear. With 2 bases removed from V and 2 bases from J, the gap between germline ends came to 9 bases. This CDR3 is 14 amino acids long. Germline CDR1 and CDR2: LNHDA and SQIVND (reference sequence). DNA of the CDR3: TGTGCCAGTAGTATAAAGACCCCAAACACTGAAGCTTTCTTT. Protein product: CASSIKTPNTEAFF.

In its sample, this clonotype was seen many times. This rearrangement joins TRBV5-6 to TRBJ2-7; no definite D call. The germline V gene encodes CDR1 SGHDT and CDR2 YYEEEE. V was pared by 1 base and J by 4 bases, with 6 bases between. The CDR3 is 12 residues long. The CDR3 loop reads CASSLNSYEQYF. As DNA, the CDR3 is TGTGCCAGCAGCTTGAACAGTTACGAGCAGTACTTC.

At least ten counts were recorded for this clonotype. CDR3: CASRRTSTNEKLFF. In DNA form, the CDR3 reads TGTGCCAGCAGGAGGACCTCAACTAATGAAAAACTGTTTTTT. The chain employs TRBV6-1 and TRBJ1-4; no clear D. The CDR3 runs 14 residues. The germline CDR1 and CDR2 sequences are MNHNS and SASEGT. The V and J ends lost 6 bases and 0 bases respectively, with 8 bases between them.

Only one count was recorded for this clonotype. This may come from a read error, since a much larger clone is one base off. No conserved phenylalanine or tryptophan ends this CDR3, so it is likely a read error. The rearrangement links TRBV5-1 to TRBJ2-5; no reliable D call. Germline-derived CDR1 and CDR2 are SGHRS and YFSETQ. V was clipped by 4 bases and J by 5 bases, with 18 bases between them. CDR3 length equals 15 residues. DNA for the CDR3: TGCGCCAGCAGCCCTCTGAGAGGAACCGGCGAGACCCAGTACCTC. Protein product: CASSPLRGTGETQYL.

The table lists this clonotype with many counts. The gene calls are TRBV5-8 and TRBJ2-7; 8 bases map to TRBD2. The germline V gene has CDR1 SGHTS and CDR2 YDEGEE. CDR3 length: 15 amino acids. V was pared by 0 bases and J by 4 bases, with 6 bases of the junction left unmatched. This CDR3 is CASSLEASGSYEQYF. The CDR3 nucleotides are TGTGCCAGCAGCTTGGAGGCCAGCGGGAGTTACGAGCAGTACTTC. Filled out from reference TRBV5-8 and TRBJ2-7, the complete variable domain reads EAGVTQSPTHLIKTRGQQATLRCSPISGHTSVYWYQQALGLGLQFLLWYDEGEERNRGNFPPRFSGRQFPNYSSELNVNALELEDSALYLCASSLEASGSYEQYFGPGTRLTVT.

The V and J genes are TRBV2 and TRBJ2-3; tentatively, D is TRBD1 (6 bases). In germline, CDR1 is SNHLY, CDR2 FYNNEI. V shed 8 bases and J shed 0 bases, with 18 bases lying between them. CDR3 length equals 16 residues. CDR3 DNA sequence: TGTGCCAGCTCACCACTGACAGGCCTTAGCACAGATACGCAGTATTTT. Its protein product is CASSPLTGLSTDTQYF.

Details on this clonotype: A read error may be the cause here, since a much bigger clone is one base away. The chain carries TRBV20-1 and TRBJ2-7; 7 nucleotides match TRBD2. Germline V gene lookup returns CDR1 DFQATT and CDR2 SNEGSKA (reference sequence). The trim removed 5 bases at V and 1 base at J, leaving 2 bases unmatched. This CDR3 has 12 residues. The CDR3 nucleotides are TGCAGTGCTCCGGGGGGTTCCTACGAGCAGTACTTC. It is translated as CSAPGGSYEQYF.

Remarks on this clonotype: A clone one base away is much larger, so this may be a read error. Lacking the conserved final phenylalanine or tryptophan, this CDR3 likely reflects a read error. The chain recombines TRBV2 with TRBJ2-7; the match to TRBD1 covers 7 bases. The V segment lost 2 bases and the J segment 5 bases; nucleotides outside the gene matches: 12. The CDR3 loop spans 16 amino acids. In germline, CDR1 is SNHLY, CDR2 FYNNEI. CDR3 loop: CASSESLLQGFNEQYL. CDR3 coding DNA: TGTGCCAGCAGTGAAAGCTTATTACAGGGGTTCAACGAGCAGTACCTC.

In this sample, this clonotype turned up many times. Here the CDR3 reads CASSLGGREQYF. The CDR3 bases are TGTGCCAGCAGCTTAGGAGGGCGCGAGCAGTACTTC. The V and J genes are TRBV7-8 and TRBJ2-7, with D possibly being TRBD2 (5 bases). This CDR3 is 12 amino acids long. The germline CDR1 and CDR2 sequences are SGHVS and FQNEAQ. The V gene lost 1 base and the J gene lost 6 bases, with 7 bases spanning the gap.

Only one count was recorded for this clonotype. The rearrangement joins TRBV15 to TRBJ1-2; TRBD1 aligns across 8 bases. Per the germline V gene, CDR1 is LNHNV and CDR2 is YYDKDF (reference sequence). The J segment lost 4 bases and the V segment lost 0 bases, leaving 13 bases of the junction unmatched. The CDR3 contains 18 residues. CDR3 coding DNA: TGTGCCACCAGCAGAGATGTTACAGGGGGTGCCGACCTCTATGGCTACACCTTC. Protein sequence: CATSRDVTGGADLYGYTF.

This clonotype was counted many times. This chain connects TRBV2 to TRBJ2-7; weak D call: TRBD2 (5 bases). The CDR3 has 14 residues. Trimming took 6 bases from V and 3 from J, leaving 15 bases between them. Germline values: CDR1 SNHLY, CDR2 FYNNEI. The CDR3 DNA sequence: TGTGCCAGCAGGAAGAGCGGCGCCTTCTACGAGCAGTACTTC. It encodes CASRKSGAFYEQYF.

The chain recombines TRBV28 with TRBJ1-5; unclear D gene. V shed 8 bases and J shed 2 bases, with 10 bases lying between them. CDR3 length equals 13 residues. From germline, CDR1 is MDHEN and CDR2 SYDVKM. The CDR3: CASGRVGNQPQHF. DNA for the CDR3: TGTGCCAGCGGAAGGGTTGGCAATCAGCCCCAGCATTTT.

As regards this clonotype: Compared with germline, one end of the junction differs, possibly owing to a read error. The chain uses TRBV24-1 and TRBJ2-7; D tentatively reads TRBD1 or TRBD2 (6 bases each). Looked up from germline, CDR1 is KGHDR and CDR2 is SFDVKD. The CDR3 consists of 13 residues. CDR3 residues: CASSWGAKYEQYF. DNA of the CDR3: TGTGCCAGCAGTTGGGGGGCTAAGTACGAGCAGTACTTC.

This clonotype was seen more than once but under ten times. The J gene is TRBJ1-1, the V gene TRBV18; TRBD1 is a possible D gene (5 bases). The CDR3 has 14 residues. Germline lookup yields CDR1 KGHSH and CDR2 LQKENI. V was pared by 5 bases and J by 0 bases, with 10 bases between. This CDR3 reads CASSVDRLNTEAFF. The CDR3 DNA reads TGTGCCAGCTCAGTCGACAGACTGAACACTGAAGCTTTCTTT. Full variable domain (outside the CDR3, taken from reference TRBV18 and TRBJ1-1): NAGVMQNPRHLVRRRGQEARLRCSPMKGHSHVYWYRQLPEEGLKFMVYLQKENIIDESGMPKERFSAEFPKEGPSILRIQQVVRGDSAAYFCASSVDRLNTEAFFGQGTRLTVV.

This clonotype showed up many times. The CDR3 DNA follows: TGTGCCAGCATCGAGCAGGGTCGCGGCTACACCTTC. Encoded protein: CASIEQGRGYTF. The rearrangement joins TRBV6-5 to TRBJ1-2, with D possibly being TRBD1 (5 bases). V gave up 7 bases and J gave up 8 bases, with 14 bases separating them. Germline CDR1 and CDR2: MNHEY and SVGAGI. This CDR3 is 12 amino acids long.

This clonotype was observed at least ten times. V is TRBV20-1 and J is TRBJ2-7; D gene uncertain. The germline V gene has CDR1 DFQATT and CDR2 SNEGSKA (reference sequence). The ends were cut back, 3 bases at V and 2 bases at J, with 8 bases in the middle. The CDR3 has 12 amino acids. The DNA for the CDR3 is TGCAGTGCTAGTTACGGCCCCTACGAGCAGTACTTC. It specifies CSASYGPYEQYF.

There are many counts of this clonotype. The chain combines TRBV20-1 with TRBJ1-5; TRBD1 matches at 7 bases. Germline CDR1 and CDR2: DFQATT and SNEGSKA (reference sequence). With 2 bases clipped from V and 5 bases from J, the junction kept 12 bases outside the gene matches. The CDR3 runs to 16 residues. CDR3 nucleotide sequence: TGCAGTGCTAGATCTCGGACAGGCATGAGAGATCAGCCCCAGCATTTT. It is translated as CSARSRTGMRDQPQHF.

The gene calls are TRBV7-8 and TRBJ2-1; TRBD2 agrees at 10 bases. CDR1 SGHVS and CDR2 FQNEAQ come from the germline V gene. The CDR3 sequence is 15 residues long. The V gene end was trimmed by 5 bases and the J gene end by 5 bases; junction bases not matched to a gene: 6. CDR3 in amino acids: CASSTGLALHNEQFF. The CDR3 region has the DNA TGTGCCAGCAGCACGGGACTAGCGCTCCACAATGAGCAGTTCTTC. Full variable domain (outside the CDR3, taken from reference TRBV7-8 and TRBJ2-1): GAGVSQSPRYKVAKRGQDVALRCDPISGHVSLFWYQQALGQGPEFLTYFQNEAQLDKSGLPSDRFFAERPEGSVSTLKIQRTQQEDSAVYLCASSTGLALHNEQFFGPGTRLTVL.